The 9 T cell receptor beta chains listed next were all sequenced from one sample in a study of T cells in tuberculosis. Measured with immunoSEQ multiplex PCR; TCRdb has only the in-frame clones, and not every one. The data contain about 34,000 clones, 97% of them singletons. Material: PBMCs. The receptors stem from a donor aged 10 to 29 with latent tuberculosis or without tuberculosis infection.

The chain joins TRBV18 to TRBJ2-1; 7 bases fit TRBD2. CDR1 is KGHSH and CDR2 is LQKENI in the germline V gene. J gave up 4 bases and V 3 bases, and 6 bases lay outside the gene matches. This CDR3 is built from 15 residues. The CDR3 nucleotides read TGTGCCAGCTCACCCGGGTTAGCGGGTTACAATGAGCAGTTCTTC. Translated, it gives CASSPGLAGYNEQFF.

This clone was seen once. V gene TRBV18 combines with J gene TRBJ1-5; 8 positions match TRBD1. The CDR3 runs 16 residues. After removal of 3 bases from V and 1 base from J, the junction contained 5 bases not matched to a gene. From germline, CDR1 is KGHSH and CDR2 LQKENI. Written as DNA, the CDR3 is TGTGCCAGCTCACCCGACAGGGGTGGGAGCAATCAGCCCCAGCATTTT. Translated: CASSPDRGGSNQPQHF.

The rearrangement joins TRBV9 to TRBJ2-3; tentative D call: TRBD2 (5 bases). The CDR3 totals 19 residues. Germline V gives CDR1 SGDLS, CDR2 YYNGEE. V was shortened by 8 bases and J by 0 bases, with 28 bases between the two germline ends. The CDR3 here is CASIREAPFWAGSTDTQYF. CDR3 coding DNA: TGTGCCAGTATCCGGGAAGCACCATTTTGGGCGGGCAGCACAGATACGCAGTATTTT.

On this clone: A read error may produce the germline difference seen at one junction end. This sequence joins TRBV5-6 and TRBJ1-2; no firm D call. CDR1 and CDR2 from the germline V gene are SGHDT and YYEEEE. This CDR3 is built from 13 residues. The CDR3 protein is CASSLGSYYSYTF. CDR3 DNA: TGTGCCAGCAGCTTAGGGAGTTACTATAGCTACACCTTC. The full variable domain, with the rest looked up from reference TRBV5-6 and TRBJ1-2, is DAGVTQSPTHLIKTRGQQVTLRCSPKSGHDTVSWYQQALGQGPQFIFQYYEEEERQRGNFPDRFSGHQFPNYSSELNVNALLLGDSALYLCASSLGSYYSYTFGSGTRLTVV.

This chain joins TRBV7-8 and TRBJ2-7; TRBD2 might be the D (6 bases). Looked up from germline, CDR1 is SGHVS and CDR2 is FQNEAQ. This CDR3 is built from 12 residues. Trimming removed 5 bases at V and 6 bases at J, with 11 bases between. The CDR3 DNA is TGTGCCAGCAGCGTCGGGGGTGGCGAGCAGTACTTC. Translation gives CASSVGGGEQYF. The variable domain in full, with the rest retrieved from reference TRBV7-8 and TRBJ2-7, is GAGVSQSPRYKVAKRGQDVALRCDPISGHVSLFWYQQALGQGPEFLTYFQNEAQLDKSGLPSDRFFAERPEGSVSTLKIQRTQQEDSAVYLCASSVGGGEQYFGPGTRLTVT.

The genes are TRBV7-2 and TRBJ1-2; 7 bases are a match to TRBD1. CDR1 and CDR2 from the germline V gene are SGHTA and FQGNSA. The CDR3 runs 15 residues. J was trimmed by 5 bases and V by 0 bases; bases with no gene match: 6. The DNA of the CDR3 is TGTGCCAGCAGCTTAGCAGGGGGCTTCACGTATGGCTACACCTTC. Encoded protein: CASSLAGGFTYGYTF.

CDR3 region: CASSVASTNNEQFF. The CDR3 DNA follows: TGTGCCAGCAGTGTGGCCTCAACGAACAATGAGCAGTTCTTC. The chain uses TRBV6-4 and TRBJ2-1; D gene ambiguous. The CDR3 runs 14 residues. V shed 4 bases and J shed 5 bases, with 12 bases lying between them. CDR1 is MRHNA and CDR2 is SNTAGT in the germline V gene.

The V and J genes are TRBV30 and TRBJ1-4, with TRBD1 identical over 9 bases. The ends lost 3 bases at V and 3 bases at J; junction bases unmatched: 5. CDR1 GTSNPN and CDR2 SVGIG come from the germline V gene (reference sequence). The CDR3 has 15 amino acids. DNA of the CDR3: TGTGCCTGGAGGGAACAGGGGGCATCTAATGAAAAACTGTTTTTT. Translating gives CAWREQGASNEKLFF.

This rearrangement joins TRBV4-1 to TRBJ1-2; D is ambiguous. The CDR3 has 15 amino acids. Germline V gives CDR1 MGHRA, CDR2 YSYEKL. Trimming took 4 bases from V and 4 from J, leaving 16 bases between them. CDR3 sequence reads: CASSPQLLAFYGYTF. The CDR3 coding sequence is TGCGCCAGCAGCCCCCAGCTATTAGCCTTCTATGGCTACACCTTC.